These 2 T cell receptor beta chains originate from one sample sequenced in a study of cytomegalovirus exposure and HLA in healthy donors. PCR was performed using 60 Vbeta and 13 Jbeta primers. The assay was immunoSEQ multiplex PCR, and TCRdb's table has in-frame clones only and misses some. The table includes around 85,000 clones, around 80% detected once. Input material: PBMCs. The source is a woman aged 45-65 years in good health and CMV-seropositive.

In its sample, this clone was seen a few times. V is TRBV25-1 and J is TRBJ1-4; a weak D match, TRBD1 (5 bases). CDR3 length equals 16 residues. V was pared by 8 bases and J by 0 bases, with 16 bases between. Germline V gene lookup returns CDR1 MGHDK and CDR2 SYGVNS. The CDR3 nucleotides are TGTGCCAGCTCCCAGGGCAGGAAAACAACTAATGAAAAACTGTTTTTT. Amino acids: CASSQGRKTTNEKLFF. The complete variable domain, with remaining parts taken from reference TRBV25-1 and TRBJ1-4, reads EADIYQTPRYLVIGTGKKITLECSQTMGHDKMYWYQQDPGMELHLIHYSYGVNSTEKGDLSSESTVSRIRTEHFPLTLESARPSHTSQYLCASSQGRKTTNEKLFFGSGTQLSVL.

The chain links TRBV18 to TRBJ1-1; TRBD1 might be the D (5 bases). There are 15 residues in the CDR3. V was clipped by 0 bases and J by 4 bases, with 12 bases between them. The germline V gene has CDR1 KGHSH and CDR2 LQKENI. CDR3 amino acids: CASSPPSRGGTEAFF. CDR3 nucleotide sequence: TGTGCCAGCTCACCACCGTCGCGGGGCGGCACTGAAGCTTTCTTT.